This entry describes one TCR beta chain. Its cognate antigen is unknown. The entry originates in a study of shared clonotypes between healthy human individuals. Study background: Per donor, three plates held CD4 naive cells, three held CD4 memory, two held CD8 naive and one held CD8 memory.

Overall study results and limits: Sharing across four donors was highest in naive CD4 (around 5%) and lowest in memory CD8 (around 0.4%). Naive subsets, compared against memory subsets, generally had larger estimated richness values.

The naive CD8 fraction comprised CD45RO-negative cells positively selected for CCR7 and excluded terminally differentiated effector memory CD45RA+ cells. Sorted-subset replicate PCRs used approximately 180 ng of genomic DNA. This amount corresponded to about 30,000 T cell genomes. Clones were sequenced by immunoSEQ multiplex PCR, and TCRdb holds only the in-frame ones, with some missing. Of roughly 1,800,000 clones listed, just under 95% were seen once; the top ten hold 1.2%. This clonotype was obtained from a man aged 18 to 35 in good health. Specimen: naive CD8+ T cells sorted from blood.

The chain's CDR3 is CASSVQSSYEQYF. The CDR3 nucleotides are TGCGCCAGCAGCGTCCAAAGCTCCTACGAGCAGTACTTC. This chain uses TRBV4-1 with TRBJ2-7; D is unclear. The germline V gene encodes CDR1 MGHRA and CDR2 YSYEKL. CDR3 length equals 13 residues. Trimming shortened V by 5 bases and J by 0 bases, and 8 bases separated the two germline ends.